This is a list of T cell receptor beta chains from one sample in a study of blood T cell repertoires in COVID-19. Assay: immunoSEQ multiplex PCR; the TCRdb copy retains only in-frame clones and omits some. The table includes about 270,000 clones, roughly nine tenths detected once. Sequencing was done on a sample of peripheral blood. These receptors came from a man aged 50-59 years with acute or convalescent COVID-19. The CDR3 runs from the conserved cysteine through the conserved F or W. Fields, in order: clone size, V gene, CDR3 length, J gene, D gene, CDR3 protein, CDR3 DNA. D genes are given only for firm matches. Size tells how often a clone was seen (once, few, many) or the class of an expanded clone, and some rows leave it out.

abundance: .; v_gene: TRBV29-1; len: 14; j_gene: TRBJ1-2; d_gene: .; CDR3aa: CSVEGGRNQFGYTF; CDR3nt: TGCAGCGTTGAAGGAGGCCGAAACCAGTTTGGCTACACCTTC
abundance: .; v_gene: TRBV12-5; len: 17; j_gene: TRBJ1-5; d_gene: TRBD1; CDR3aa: CASGLMSQGVNNQPQHF; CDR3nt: TGTGCTAGTGGTTTGATGTCACAGGGGGTAAACAATCAGCCCCAGCATTTT
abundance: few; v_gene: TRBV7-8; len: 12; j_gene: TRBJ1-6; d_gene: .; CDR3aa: CASSPQTGSLHF; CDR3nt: TGTGCCAGCAGCCCGCAAACAGGGTCCCTCCACTTT
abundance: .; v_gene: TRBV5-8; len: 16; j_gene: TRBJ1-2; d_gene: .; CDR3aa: CASSALGAQHYYGYTF; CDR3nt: TGTGCCAGCAGCGCCCTTGGGGCTCAACACTACTATGGCTACACCTTC
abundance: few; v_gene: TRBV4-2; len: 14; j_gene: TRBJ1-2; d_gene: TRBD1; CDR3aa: CASSQDWGQEDYTF; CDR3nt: TGTGCCAGCAGCCAAGATTGGGGACAGGAAGACTACACCTTC
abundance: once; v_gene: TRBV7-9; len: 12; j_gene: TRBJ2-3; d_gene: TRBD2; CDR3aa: CATPAGADTQYF; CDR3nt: TGTGCCACCCCTGCGGGGGCAGATACGCAGTATTTT
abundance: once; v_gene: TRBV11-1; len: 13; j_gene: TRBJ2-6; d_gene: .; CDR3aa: CASRGMGANVLTF; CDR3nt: TGTGCCAGCCGAGGAATGGGGGCCAACGTCCTGACTTTC
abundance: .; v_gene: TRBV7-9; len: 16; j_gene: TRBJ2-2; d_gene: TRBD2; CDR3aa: CANPVGLAANTGELFF; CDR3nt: TGTGCCAACCCAGTGGGACTAGCGGCGAACACCGGGGAGCTGTTTTTT
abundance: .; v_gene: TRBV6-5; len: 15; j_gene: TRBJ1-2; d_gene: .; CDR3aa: CASSPTGTQNYGYTF; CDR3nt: TGTGCCAGCAGCCCCACCGGGACACAAAACTATGGCTACACCTTC
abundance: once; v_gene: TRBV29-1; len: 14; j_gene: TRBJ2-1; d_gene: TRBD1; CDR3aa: CSVRDSSSYNEQFF; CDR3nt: TGCAGCGTTAGGGACAGCAGCTCCTACAATGAGCAGTTCTTC
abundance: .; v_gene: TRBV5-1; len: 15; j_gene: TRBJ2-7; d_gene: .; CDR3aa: CASSLEPGQTYEQYF; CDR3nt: TGCGCCAGCAGCTTGGAACCCGGACAGACCTACGAGCAGTACTTC
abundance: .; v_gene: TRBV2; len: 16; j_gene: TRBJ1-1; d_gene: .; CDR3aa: CASSESLGRGSTEAFF; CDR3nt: TGTGCCAGCAGTGAAAGCTTAGGGAGAGGAAGCACTGAAGCTTTCTTT
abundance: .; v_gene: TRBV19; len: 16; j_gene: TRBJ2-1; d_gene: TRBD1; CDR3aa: CASSIRTGAAYNEQFF; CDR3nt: TGTGCCAGTAGTATAAGGACAGGGGCGGCCTACAATGAGCAGTTCTTC
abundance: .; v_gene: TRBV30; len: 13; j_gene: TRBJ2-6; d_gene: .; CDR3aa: CAALEAGANVLTF; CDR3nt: TGTGCCGCGCTGGAGGCAGGGGCCAACGTCCTGACTTTC
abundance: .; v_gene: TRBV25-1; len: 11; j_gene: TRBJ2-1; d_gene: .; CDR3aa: CASSELAGQFF; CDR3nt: TGTGCCAGCAGTGAATTGGCTGGGCAGTTCTTC
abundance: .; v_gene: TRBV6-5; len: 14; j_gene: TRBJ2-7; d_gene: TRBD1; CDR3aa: CASRPRQGFYEQYF; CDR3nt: TGTGCCAGCAGACCCCGACAGGGTTTCTACGAGCAGTACTTC
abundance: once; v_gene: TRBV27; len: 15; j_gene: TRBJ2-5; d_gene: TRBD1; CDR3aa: CASSLVAGGGETQYF; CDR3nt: TGTGCCAGCAGTTTAGTGGCAGGGGGTGGGGAGACCCAGTACTTC
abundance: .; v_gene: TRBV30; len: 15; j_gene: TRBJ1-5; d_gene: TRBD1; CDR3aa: CAWSGPTGWRSPQHF; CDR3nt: TGTGCCTGGAGTGGCCCGACAGGGTGGAGGTCGCCCCAGCATTTT
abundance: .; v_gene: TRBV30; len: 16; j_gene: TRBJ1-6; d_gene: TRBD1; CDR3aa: CAWSPGTAAYNSPLHF; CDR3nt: TGTGCCTGGAGCCCCGGGACAGCTGCATATAATTCACCCCTCCACTTT
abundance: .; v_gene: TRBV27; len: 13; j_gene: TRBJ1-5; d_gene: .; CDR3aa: CASSSTRNQPQHF; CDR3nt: TGTGCCAGCAGTTCGACAAGAAATCAGCCCCAGCATTTT
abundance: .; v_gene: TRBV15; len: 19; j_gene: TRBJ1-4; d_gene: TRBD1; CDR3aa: CATSSYGQGGWSDNEKLFF; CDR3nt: TGTGCCACCAGCAGCTACGGACAGGGCGGGTGGTCGGATAATGAAAAACTGTTTTTT
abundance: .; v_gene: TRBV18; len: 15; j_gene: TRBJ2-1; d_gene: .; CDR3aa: CASSPYARERSEQFF; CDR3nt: TGTGCCAGCTCACCATACGCCCGTGAGAGGAGTGAGCAGTTCTTC
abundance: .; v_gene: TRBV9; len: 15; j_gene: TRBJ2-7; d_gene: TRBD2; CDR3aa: CASSPTGAGGYEQYF; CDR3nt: TGTGCCAGCAGCCCCACTGGAGCGGGGGGCTACGAGCAGTACTTC
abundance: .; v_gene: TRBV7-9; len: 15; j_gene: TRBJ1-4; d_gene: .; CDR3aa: CASSLETGLQEKLFF; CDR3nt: TGTGCCAGCAGCTTAGAGACAGGTCTTCAGGAAAAACTGTTTTTT
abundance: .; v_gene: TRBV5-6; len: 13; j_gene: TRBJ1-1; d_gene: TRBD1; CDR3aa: CASSLAQGMGAFF; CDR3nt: TGTGCCAGCAGCTTGGCACAGGGGATGGGAGCTTTCTTT
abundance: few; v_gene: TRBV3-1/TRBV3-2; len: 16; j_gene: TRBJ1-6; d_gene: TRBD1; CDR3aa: CASSHAYRGSNSPLHF; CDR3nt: TGTGCCAGCAGCCACGCTTACAGGGGTTCGAATTCACCCCTCCACTTT
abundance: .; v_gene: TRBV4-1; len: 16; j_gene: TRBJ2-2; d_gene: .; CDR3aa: CASSQEVTVNTGELFF; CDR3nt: TGCGCCAGCAGCCAAGAAGTGACTGTGAACACCGGGGAGCTGTTTTTT
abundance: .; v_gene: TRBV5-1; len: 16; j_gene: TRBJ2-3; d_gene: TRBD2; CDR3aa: CASSLTSGGGTDTQYF; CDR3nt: TGCGCCAGCAGCTTGACTAGCGGGGGGGGCACAGATACGCAGTATTTT
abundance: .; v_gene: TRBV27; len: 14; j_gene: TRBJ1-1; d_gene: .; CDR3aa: CASSLWAREIVAFF; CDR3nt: TGTGCCAGCAGTTTATGGGCAAGAGAAATCGTAGCTTTCTTT
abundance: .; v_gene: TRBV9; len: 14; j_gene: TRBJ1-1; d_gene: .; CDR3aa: CASSVSQLNTEAFF; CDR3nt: TGTGCCAGCAGCGTGTCACAGTTGAACACTGAAGCTTTCTTT
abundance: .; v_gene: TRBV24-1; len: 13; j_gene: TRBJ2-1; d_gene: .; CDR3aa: CAVGPGGYNEQFF; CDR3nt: TGTGCCGTTGGCCCGGGTGGCTACAATGAGCAGTTCTTC
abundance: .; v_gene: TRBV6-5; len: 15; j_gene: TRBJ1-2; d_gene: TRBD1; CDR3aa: CASSSPTGRTWGYTF; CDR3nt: TGTGCCAGCAGTTCCCCGACAGGGAGGACGTGGGGCTACACCTTC
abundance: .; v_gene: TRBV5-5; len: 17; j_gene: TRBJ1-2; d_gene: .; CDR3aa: CASSLAFRRGAGYGYTF; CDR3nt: TGTGCCAGCAGCTTGGCCTTTAGGAGGGGCGCCGGCTATGGCTACACCTTC
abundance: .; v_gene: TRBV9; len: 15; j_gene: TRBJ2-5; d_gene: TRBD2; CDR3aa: CASSVLSGGQETQYF; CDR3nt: TGTGCCAGCAGCGTCTTAAGCGGGGGGCAAGAGACCCAGTACTTC
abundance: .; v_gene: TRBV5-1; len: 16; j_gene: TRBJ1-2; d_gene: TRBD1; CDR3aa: CASRSHGTGLNYGYTF; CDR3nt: TGCGCCAGCAGAAGTCATGGGACAGGCCTTAACTATGGCTACACCTTC
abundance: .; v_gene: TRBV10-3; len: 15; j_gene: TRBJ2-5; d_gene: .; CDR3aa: CAISAGQNAAETQYF; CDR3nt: TGTGCCATCAGTGCTGGACAGAACGCAGCAGAGACCCAGTACTTC
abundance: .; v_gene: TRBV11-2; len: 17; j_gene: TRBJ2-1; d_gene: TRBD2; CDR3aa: CASSLAALAGTRDEQFF; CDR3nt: TGTGCCAGCAGCTTAGCCGCGCTAGCGGGGACTAGGGATGAGCAGTTCTTC
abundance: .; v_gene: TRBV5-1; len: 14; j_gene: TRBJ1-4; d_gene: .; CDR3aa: CASSLVAGGEKLFF; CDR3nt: TGCGCCAGCAGCTTGGTCGCGGGGGGTGAAAAACTGTTTTTT
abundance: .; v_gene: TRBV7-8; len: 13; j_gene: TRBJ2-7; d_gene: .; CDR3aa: CASTARGSYEQYF; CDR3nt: TGTGCCAGCACCGCCCGGGGGTCCTACGAGCAGTACTTC
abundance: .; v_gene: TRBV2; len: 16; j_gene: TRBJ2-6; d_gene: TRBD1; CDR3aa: CASKRDRGSGANVLTF; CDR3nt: TGTGCCAGCAAAAGGGACAGGGGCTCTGGGGCCAACGTCCTGACTTTC
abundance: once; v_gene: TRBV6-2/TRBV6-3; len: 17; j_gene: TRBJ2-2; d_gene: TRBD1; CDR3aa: CASSYKKGALYTGELFF; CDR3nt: TGTGCCAGCAGTTACAAGAAGGGGGCCCTTTACACCGGGGAGCTGTTTTTT
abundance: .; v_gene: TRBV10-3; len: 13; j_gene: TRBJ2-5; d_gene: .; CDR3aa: CAITGQMGETQYF; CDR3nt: TGTGCCATCACTGGGCAAATGGGAGAGACCCAGTACTTC
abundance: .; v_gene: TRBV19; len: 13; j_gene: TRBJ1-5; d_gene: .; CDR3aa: CASSLQGNEPQHF; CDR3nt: TGTGCCAGTAGTCTACAGGGTAATGAGCCCCAGCATTTT
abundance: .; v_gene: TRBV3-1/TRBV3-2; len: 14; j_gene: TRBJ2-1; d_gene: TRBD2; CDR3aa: CASSQDSGYNEQFF; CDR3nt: TGTGCCAGCAGCCAAGATAGCGGGTACAATGAGCAGTTCTTC
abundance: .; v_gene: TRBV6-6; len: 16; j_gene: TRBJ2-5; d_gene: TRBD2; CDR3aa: CASSYSRGAGFETQYF; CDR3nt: TGTGCCAGCAGTTACTCGCGGGGGGCCGGGTTTGAGACCCAGTACTTC
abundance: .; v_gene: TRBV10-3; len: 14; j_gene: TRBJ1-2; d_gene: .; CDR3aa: CAISGGTRTYGYTF; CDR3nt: TGTGCCATCAGTGGGGGGACTAGGACCTATGGCTACACCTTC
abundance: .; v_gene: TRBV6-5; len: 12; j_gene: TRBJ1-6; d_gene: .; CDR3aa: CATAVYNSPLHF; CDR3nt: TGTGCCACCGCGGTGTATAATTCACCCCTCCACTTT
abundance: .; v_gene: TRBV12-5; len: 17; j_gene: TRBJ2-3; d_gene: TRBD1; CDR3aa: CASGLGLGQGATDTQYF; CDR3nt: TGTGCTAGTGGTTTGGGCTTGGGACAGGGGGCAACAGATACGCAGTATTTT
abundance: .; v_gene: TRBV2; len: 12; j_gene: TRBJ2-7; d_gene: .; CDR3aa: CASSPWALEQYF; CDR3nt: TGTGCCAGCAGCCCTTGGGCCCTCGAGCAGTACTTC
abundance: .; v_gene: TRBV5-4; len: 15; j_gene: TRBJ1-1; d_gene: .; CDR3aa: CASSHRPESNTEAFF; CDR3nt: TGTGCCAGCAGCCATCGACCGGAGTCGAACACTGAAGCTTTCTTT
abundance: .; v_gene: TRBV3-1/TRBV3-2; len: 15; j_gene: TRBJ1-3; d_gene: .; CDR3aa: CASSQDRVGGNTIYF; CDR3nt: TGTGCCAGCAGCCAAGACAGGGTCGGTGGAAACACCATATATTTT
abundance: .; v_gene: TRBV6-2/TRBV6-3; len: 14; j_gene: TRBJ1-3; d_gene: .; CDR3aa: CASSSVLSGNTIYF; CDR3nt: TGTGCCAGCAGCTCCGTCCTCTCTGGAAACACCATATATTTT
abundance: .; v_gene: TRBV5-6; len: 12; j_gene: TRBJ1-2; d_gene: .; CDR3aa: CASSLLQYGYTF; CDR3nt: TGTGCCAGCAGCTTGTTACAGTATGGCTACACCTTC
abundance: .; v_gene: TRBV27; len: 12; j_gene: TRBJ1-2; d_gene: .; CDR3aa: CASSLKEGPRTF; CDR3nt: TGTGCCAGCAGTCTTAAAGAGGGCCCCCGCACCTTC
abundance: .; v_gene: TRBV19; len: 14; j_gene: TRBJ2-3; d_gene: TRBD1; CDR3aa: CASSIGQGARTQYF; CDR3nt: TGTGCCAGTAGTATAGGACAGGGGGCTCGGACGCAGTATTTT
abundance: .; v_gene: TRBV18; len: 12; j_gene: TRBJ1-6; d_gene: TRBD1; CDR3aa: CASSPGTGTLHF; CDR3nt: TGTGCCAGCTCACCGGGGACAGGGACCCTCCACTTT
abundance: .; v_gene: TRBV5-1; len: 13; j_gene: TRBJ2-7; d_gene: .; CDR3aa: CASSLGLNYEQYF; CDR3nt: TGCGCCAGCAGCTTGGGACTGAACTACGAGCAGTACTTC
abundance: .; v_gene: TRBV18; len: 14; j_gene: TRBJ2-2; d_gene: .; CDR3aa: CATADTPNTGELFF; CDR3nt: TGTGCCACCGCGGACACTCCGAACACCGGGGAGCTGTTTTTT